This T cell receptor (beta chain) emerged from a study of T cells in Graves' hyperthyroidism and ophthalmopathy (dated by TCRdb to the late 2010s). Study-wide context: Peripheral blood samples were taken at initial diagnosis, before any treatment was given. To identify distinguishing TCR V-J signatures, a discovery cohort of 100 patients was used, comprising 43 with Graves' ophthalmopathy and some 60 with stable Graves' hyperthyroidism. An independent validation cohort of fewer than 20 hyperthyroidism patients and 17 patients who later progressed to ophthalmopathy tested prospective prediction of ophthalmopathy. For training and testing, the 100 or so patients in the discovery cohort were randomly divided in a 7:3 ratio. In several Graves' hyperthyroidism patients, the study also compared T-cell repertoires from thyroid tissue with T-cell repertoires from blood. Following sampling, methimazole starting at 30 mg daily was given to hyperthyroidism patients, and high-dose intravenous methylprednisolone was given to ophthalmopathy patients. According to the paper, TCR Vbeta CDR3 sequencing was carried out on 135 peripheral blood samples, which came from about 45 ophthalmopathy, approximately 72 hyperthyroidism and approximately 17 progressor patients. What the study reported, not specific to this receptor: In cross-validation, a model built on a 13 V-J signature told ophthalmopathy apart from stable hyperthyroidism with about 90% sensitivity and 81% to 82% specificity, and in testing the same model reached 80%/75%. In validation, the model predicted progression to ophthalmopathy a median of around 6.5 months before onset, with over 60% sensitivity and about 72% specificity. Sample size was not statistically predetermined, and investigators were not blinded to group allocation. Blood samples also contained most of the expanded thyroid clonotypes (frequency above 0.001), which suggests that blood repertoires may reflect thyroid immune responses.

This clonotype has a count of ten or more. Its specific antigen is unknown. No quality values exist for individual bases; no much larger clone is one base distant. The TCR beta CDR3 regions were amplified from RNA transcripts. The first round of RT-PCR for the TCR CDR3 was performed with the HTBI primer set and the Qiagen OneStep RT-PCR kit. Libraries were constructed in a second round of multiplex PCR, after which size selection and purification were carried out. Paired-end sequencing of the libraries was performed with 100 bp reads on an Illumina HiSeq2000. From the authors' description of their analysis: Raw data were processed with SOAPnuke, discarding reads with adapters, uncalled bases, mean Phred below 15, or no exact constant-primer or identifier match. High-quality paired reads were merged with COPE v1.2.5, and unique nucleotide sequences were defined as clonotypes. Clonotypes were aligned to IMGT TRBV, TRBD and TRBJ reference segments using MiTCR v1.1. Only V-J combinations with frequency above 0.0001, covering 99.2% of repertoires, were analysed. A TCS score was defined as the ratio between F50 (clonal expansion) and ExV (chaos), using BLOSUM62-based TCRdist between CDR3 peptides within each V-J. Welch's t-statistics and random forest reduced approximately 520 V-J features to 10 to 15, which were used in a naive Bayes classifier (R e1071). The similarity between thyroid and blood repertoires was quantified using the Morisita-Horn index. TCRdb applied fastp at Q25 and MiXCR to the public reads, then kept only in-frame beta chains. A single entry per CDR3 protein holds the most common genes and DNA from its merged rows. The V and J calls were not made by the authors but by TCRdb's processing. The sample table contains hundreds of thousands of distinct CDR3 sequences; only one count was recorded for 38% of them. The leading ten clones occupy 7% to 10% of the sample.

CDR1 DFQATT and CDR2 SNEGSKA were looked up in the germline V gene (reference sequence). The CDR3 contains 12 residues, cysteine and phenylalanine counted. The read is trimmed to its CDR3 DNA, 36 bases read in frame from base 1. V lost 6 bases and J lost 1 base; the stretch between them is 10 bases long. Stable Graves' hyperthyroidism was defined as the absence of progression to ophthalmopathy over 18 months of follow-up. Hyperthyroidism patients were aged 18 to 65 years and newly diagnosed, with disease duration of less than 2 months. Patients with uncontrolled infections, other autoimmune diseases, pregnancy or lactation were excluded. Clinical symptoms, serum thyroxine and TRAb, thyroid ultrasound, and orbital computed tomography formed the basis for the diagnoses. PBMCs were isolated from approximately 10 ml of fresh peripheral blood by Ficoll-Paque density gradient centrifugation. Total RNA was extracted using Trizol reagent, and RNA quality was assessed on an Agilent 2100 Bioanalyzer.

The receptor was isolated from a man aged 18 to 30 with Graves' hyperthyroidism. The receptor chain draws on TRBV20-1 and TRBJ2-7; TRBD1 might be the D gene, on 6 matching bases. Sample: blood. CDR3 loop: CSADDRSYEQYF. The DNA is as follows: TGCAGTGCCGACGACAGGTCCTACGAGCAGTACTTC.